A selection of T cell receptor beta chains follows, all from one sample in a study of cytomegalovirus exposure and HLA in healthy donors. The assay was immunoSEQ multiplex PCR, and TCRdb's table has in-frame clones only and misses some. This listing includes roughly 77,000 clones. The sample was PBMCs. These receptors originate from a female donor in good health and CMV-seropositive. Each CDR3 is given with its conserved first and last residue. A D gene is named only where the DNA matches it firmly.

TRBV19	TRBJ2-1	TRBD1	TGTGCCACCGGACAGGGAGCGAGCTCCGACAATGAGCAGTTCTTC	CATGQGASSDNEQFF
TRBV6-5	TRBJ2-7	TRBD1	TGTGCCAGCAGACCAGGGGGCTCTCGCTCGTACGAGCAGTACTTC	CASRPGGSRSYEQYF
TRBV18	TRBJ2-1	TRBD2	TGTGCCAGCTCACCACGCTTGAGAGCGGGGTCTGGTAACAATGAGCAGTTCTTC	CASSPRLRAGSGNNEQFF
TRBV20-1	TRBJ2-7	TRBD1	TGCAGTGCTACACCGGGACAGGGGCAGTACTTC	CSATPGQGQYF
TRBV7-6	TRBJ2-7	TRBD2	TGTGCCAGCAGCTTAGCGGGAGGGCTTGGGGCCTACGAGCAGTACTTC	CASSLAGGLGAYEQYF
TRBV18	TRBJ2-1	TRBD2	TGTGCCAGCTCACCACCCGGGACTATGGTCGATGAGCAGTTCTTC	CASSPPGTMVDEQFF
TRBV19	TRBJ2-7	TRBD1	TGTGCCAGTAGGGACAGGGAGGCCTACGAGCAGTACTTC	CASRDREAYEQYF
TRBV18	TRBJ1-2	.	TGTGCCAGCTCACCAGAGGGAGACTATGGCTACACCTTC	CASSPEGDYGYTF
TRBV18	TRBJ1-5	.	TGTGCCAGCTCACCACCCGACAGGTATAATCAGCCCCAGCATTTT	CASSPPDRYNQPQHF
TRBV9	TRBJ2-7	.	TGTGCCAGCAGCGTAGGTAGACAGTACTTC	CASSVGRQYF
TRBV7-9	TRBJ2-3	.	TGTGCCAGCAGCTTCCGGGGCACAGATACGCAGTATTTT	CASSFRGTDTQYF